A single T cell receptor beta chain is shown here with its context. The antigen this receptor binds is unknown. No clone much larger than this one lies a single base away; base qualities are absent. The CDR3, from cysteine to phenylalanine, totals 14 residues. Solely the CDR3 DNA is kept, with 42 bases framed from the first base. The germline V gene provides CDR1 KGHSH and CDR2 LQKENI. The V and J ends are trimmed by 6 bases and 9 bases, leaving 20 bases between them. The time point label, read with the paper, signifies: baseline before first vaccination. Samples from vaccinated people were obtained from the UK trials COV001 and COV002, which included a single-blind randomized controlled phase 2/3 trial of AZD1222 (ChAdOx1 nCoV-19) in healthy adults. For TCRbeta chain sequencing, PBMC samples from trial participants were taken at day 0 and at day 28 after the second dose. The CDR3 regions of human TCRbeta chains were analyzed by immunosequencing. Processing in the source paper ran as follows. Repertoire TCRs were checked for matches against a reference library of SARS-CoV-2-specific TCRs that had been generated using the MIRA antigen-specificity platform. Breadth meant the fraction of unique TCRs that were SARS-CoV-2-associated, whereas depth meant the fraction of total T cells that were SARS-CoV-2-associated. Using the MIRA data, each spike-specific TCR was assigned both to the spike region to which the TCR was reactive and to a CD4 or CD8 class. Log10-transformed breadth and depth values were compared by one-way ANOVA with Sidak's multiple comparisons tests. TCRdb provides this immuneACCESS table in a form limited to in-frame rearrangements. Some clones are lacking; in checked studies, under half of them reflect an unresolved V gene, and why the rest are absent is not known. That table supplies the V and J calls and clone size; D and trimming were determined from the DNA. This sample lists under 150,000 clones; roughly 91% were detected once. The ten largest clones take up under 35% of the sample.

The data derive from a study of T cell responses to AZD1222 COVID-19 vaccine listed by TCRdb under 2021. Regarding the complete study: AZD1222 recipients with second doses at about 4 weeks or about 12 weeks were pooled, because spike-specific TCR depth and breadth did not differ between schedules. Trial participants were enrolled by age into 18-55, 56-69 and 70-plus year subgroups, with approximately 160, 26 and 62 TCR-sequenced participants respectively. A total of about 250 trial participants underwent TCR sequencing, of whom roughly 210 had received two doses of AZD1222 and around 26 had received two doses of the MenACWY control vaccine.

Summary of the overall study and its limitations: Vaccine-associated CD4 TCRs spanned the whole spike protein, with dominant responses in regions 160-218 and 743-854. Participants were mostly white British and included more females than males, and it was suggested by the authors that clonal diversity may have been underestimated. Conclusions about previously exposed vaccinees are limited, since just six or seven AZD1222 recipients were seropositive for SARS-CoV-2 at baseline. Reportedly, almost half of the unique spike-specific TCRs recognized epitopes lying outside the regions that are mutated in the B.1.351 and B.1.1.7 variants. After two AZD1222 doses, both the breadth and the depth of spike-specific TCRs were significantly higher than at day 0 and than in MenACWY recipients. In the small 56-69-year group, the increase in depth fell short of significance, most likely because of low power. Because no day 14 peak-response samples were available, repertoires were characterized only after the peak T cell response.

The chain was built from TRBV18 and TRBJ1-2; the D gene is perhaps TRBD1, from 5 matching bases. Specimen: peripheral blood, collected on day 0 of AZD1222 vaccination. This clonotype was sampled from an adult in good health. The bases read TGTGCCAGCTCCCAGGGACTCCTACCGCCGCGCTACACCTTC. Protein translation: CASSQGLLPPRYTF.